This passage covers 6 T cell receptor beta chains from one sample sequenced in a study of identical twins. TCRdb processed the 5' RACE reads anew with MiXCR; each CDR3 protein has one entry. The profile shows 240,000 or so distinct CDR3 sequences, around 7% of them singletons. This sample was shared with a second study, whose subject was yellow fever vaccine responses in identical twins.

Sequencing used memory (CD45RO+) T cells sorted from blood. These receptors were taken from a woman between 18 and 29 years old in good health.

Worth noting for this clonotype: A much bigger clone sits one base away, suggesting this may be a read error. This chain joins TRBV20-1 and TRBJ2-2, with TRBD2 matching 11 bases. The CDR3 has 15 amino acids. Germline CDR1 is DFQATT and CDR2 is SNEGSKA (reference sequence). CDR3 sequence reads: CSGRLAGSNAGELFF. DNA of the CDR3: TGCAGTGGGCGACTAGCGGGGTCGAACGCCGGGGAGCTGTTTTTT.

This clonotype was counted between two and nine times. The chain employs TRBV28 and TRBJ1-6; D remains ambiguous. CDR1 is MDHEN and CDR2 is SYDVKM in the germline V gene. V was shortened by 7 bases and J by 1 base, with 14 bases between the two germline ends. This CDR3 has 16 amino acids. Written as DNA, the CDR3 is TGTGCCAGCATACTGAAACGGGGTTCCTATAATTCACCCCTCCACTTT. Residues: CASILKRGSYNSPLHF. The full variable domain, its missing parts supplied by reference TRBV28 and TRBJ1-6, is DVKVTQSSRYLVKRTGEKVFLECVQDMDHENMFWYRQDPGLGLRLIYFSYDVKMKEKGDIPEGYSVSREKKERFSLILESASTNQTSMYLCASILKRGSYNSPLHFGNGTRLTVT.

There are a few counts of this clonotype. This rearrangement joins TRBV12-3 or TRBV12-4 to TRBJ2-2; a weak D match, TRBD1 (5 bases). This CDR3 comprises 17 residues. V lost 5 bases to trimming and J lost 4 bases, with 20 bases between them. In nucleotides, the CDR3 is TGTGCCAGCAGTCTTTATATCGTGGGGCACGGCACCGGGGAGCTGTTTTTT. It encodes CASSLYIVGHGTGELFF.

This clonotype was counted between two and nine times. The chain is built from TRBV6-1 and TRBJ1-6; no firm D call. Between the trimmed V and J ends, which lost 5 bases and 9 bases, there was a span of 14 bases. Germline CDR1 reads MNHNS; CDR2 reads SASEGT. There are 14 residues in the CDR3. CDR3 DNA sequence: TGTGCCAGCAGTCGCGAAAAACAGTTTTCACCCCTCCACTTT. Its protein is CASSREKQFSPLHF.

This clonotype was counted at least ten times. This rearrangement joins TRBV12-3 or TRBV12-4 to TRBJ2-7; a weak D match, TRBD2 (6 bases). V was cut by 0 bases and J by 6 bases, with 12 bases left in between. The CDR3 extends over 14 amino acids. This CDR3 is CASSLAPSAGEQYF. CDR3 bases: TGTGCCAGCAGTTTAGCGCCTAGCGCGGGCGAGCAGTACTTC.

There are many counts of this clonotype. V and J are TRBV10-2 and TRBJ2-1, with a tentative D call TRBD1 (5 bases). V was clipped by 4 bases and J by 7 bases, with 14 bases between them. Germline values: CDR1 WSHSY, CDR2 SAAADI. The CDR3 runs 14 residues. The CDR3 nucleotides read TGCGCCAGCAGTGGGAGACCAGGGAATAATGAGCAGTTCTTC. Protein product: CASSGRPGNNEQFF.